The 10 T cell receptor beta chains below come from one sample, sequenced in a study of blood T cell repertoires in COVID-19. Profiled with immunoSEQ multiplex PCR; TCRdb holds only in-frame clones, not every one. This table holds 31,000 or so clones, 85% to 90% found once. The sequencing input was peripheral blood. The receptors were sampled from an elderly man with acute or convalescent COVID-19.

This chain connects TRBV7-2 to TRBJ2-5; D not resolved. There are 13 residues in the CDR3. V was trimmed by 3 bases and J by 6 bases, leaving 11 bases between them. Germline CDR1 reads SGHTA; CDR2 reads FQGNSA. CDR3 DNA sequence: TGTGCCAGCAGCTTGAACGGTGCGAAGACCCAGTACTTC. Amino acid sequence: CASSLNGAKTQYF.

This chain links TRBV19 with TRBJ1-5; a possible D gene is TRBD1 (6 bases). Per germline, CDR1 LNHDA and CDR2 SQIVND (reference sequence). Trimming stripped 11 bases from V and 1 base from J, with 15 bases between. The CDR3 length is 14 residues. Written as DNA, the CDR3 is TGTGCCTCAGAAAGGGGGAGAAGCAATCAGCCCCAGCATTTT. It specifies CASERGRSNQPQHF.

This chain links TRBV27 with TRBJ1-1, with 11 bases aligning to TRBD1. The CDR3 loop spans 14 amino acids. The V and J ends lost 6 bases and 4 bases, in that order; junction bases with no gene match: 4. Germline V CDR1 and CDR2: MNHEY, SMNVEV (reference sequence). The CDR3 protein is CASRDRGLGTEAFF. In DNA, the CDR3 is TGTGCCAGCAGGGACAGGGGGCTGGGCACTGAAGCTTTCTTT.

The chain uses TRBV24-1 and TRBJ2-5; TRBD1 matches at 10 bases. From germline, CDR1 is KGHDR and CDR2 SFDVKD. V gave up 3 bases and J gave up 2 bases; unmatched junction bases: 5. The CDR3 runs 16 residues. DNA of the CDR3: TGTGCCACCAGTGATCCGGACAGGGGGGGACAAGAGACCCAGTACTTC. Translated: CATSDPDRGGQETQYF.

This chain links TRBV7-2 with TRBJ2-3; the match to TRBD1 covers 12 bases. V was clipped by 5 bases and J by 4 bases; unmatched bases: 10. Germline CDR1 reads SGHTA; CDR2 reads FQGNSA. This CDR3 region has 17 residues. CDR3 residues: CASSPGRGQGASDTQYF. CDR3 in DNA: TGTGCCAGCAGCCCCGGACGGGGACAGGGGGCTTCAGATACGCAGTATTTT.

This chain links TRBV4-2 with TRBJ2-1; 7 bases map to TRBD2. CDR3 length: 14 amino acids. The germline gives CDR1 LGHNA, CDR2 YNFKEQ. The junction had 3 bases not matched to a gene; V was cut back by 0 bases and J by 7 bases. CDR3 amino acids: CASSQDVAGNEQFF. Here the CDR3 DNA reads TGTGCCAGCAGCCAAGATGTAGCGGGTAATGAGCAGTTCTTC.

The chain carries TRBV25-1 and TRBJ2-1; the D gene is possibly TRBD2 (6 bases). The CDR3 runs to 14 residues. V shed 5 bases and J shed 1 base, with 9 bases lying between them. CDR1 and CDR2 from the germline V gene are MGHDK and SYGVNS. In DNA form, the CDR3 reads TGTGCCAGCAGTCTGGGGAGGTCCTACAATGAGCAGTTCTTC. Encoded protein: CASSLGRSYNEQFF.

The chain couples TRBV6-5 to TRBJ2-5, with D possibly matching TRBD1 (6 bases). Trimming left V 7 bases short and J 4 bases short, with 16 bases between. Germline V gene sequence: CDR1 MNHEY, CDR2 SVGAGI. The CDR3 totals 14 residues. DNA for the CDR3: TGTGCCAGCAAATTCACAGGGTTGGTAGAGACCCAGTACTTC. This sequence encodes CASKFTGLVETQYF.

The rearrangement links TRBV10-3 to TRBJ2-7; maybe TRBD2 (6 bases). This CDR3 is built from 12 residues. The V end was cut by 4 bases, the J end by 3 bases, with 7 bases between. The V gene's germline CDR1 is ENHRY and CDR2 SYGVKD. The CDR3 DNA reads TGTGCCATCAGTGCAGCGGGCTACGAGCAGTACTTC. Translation: CAISAAGYEQYF.

V and J are TRBV18 and TRBJ1-3; D not certain. V shed 6 bases and J shed 7 bases, with 7 bases lying between them. This CDR3 spans 11 amino acids. Per the germline V gene, CDR1 is KGHSH and CDR2 is LQKENI. The CDR3 DNA follows: TGTGCCAGCTCTGCCGAGAACACCATATATTTT. This encodes CASSAENTIYF.